One sample yielded the 20 T cell receptor beta chains listed below, sequenced in a study of T cells in Graves' hyperthyroidism and ophthalmopathy. RNA transcripts gave rise to amplified TCR beta CDR3 regions. An initial round of RT-PCR targeting the TCR CDR3 relied on the HTBI primer set. Via MiXCR, TCRdb re-called the multiplex PCR reads, giving one row per CDR3 protein. The sample has approximately 700,000 distinct CDR3 sequences; about 45% are singletons. Sequencing input: peripheral blood or thyroid tissue (not recorded which). The receptors here all came from an adult man with Graves' disease, either hyperthyroidism or ophthalmopathy (not recorded which).

The gene calls are TRBV7-6 and TRBJ2-1; D call uncertain. The CDR3 spans 12 residues. The germline gives CDR1 SGHVS, CDR2 FNYEAQ. Trimming cost V 1 base and J 9 bases, with 7 bases left between them. The CDR3, as DNA: TGTGCCAGCAGCTTAGGAGGTGGTGAGCAGTTCTTC. Translating gives CASSLGGGEQFF. The complete variable domain, with remaining parts taken from reference TRBV7-6 and TRBJ2-1, reads GAGVSQSPRYKVTKRGQDVALRCDPISGHVSLYWYRQALGQGPEFLTYFNYEAQQDKSGLPNDRFSAERPEGSISTLTIQRTEQRDSAMYRCASSLGGGEQFFGPGTRLTVL.

The V call is TRBV10-3, the J call TRBJ1-5; possibly TRBD1 for D (5 bases). The CDR3 length is 16 residues. The V gene's germline CDR1 is ENHRY and CDR2 SYGVKD. V gave up 2 bases and J gave up 5 bases, with 16 bases separating them. DNA of the CDR3: TGTGCCATCAGTGAGAGGAGCAACTGGGGCTATCAGCCCCAGCATTTT. The encoded protein is CAISERSNWGYQPQHF.

This clonotype was observed at least ten times. CDR3 DNA: TGCGCCAGCAGTGAGTCGTCGATGGGGACTGAAGCTTTCTTT. Protein: CASSESSMGTEAFF. The gene calls are TRBV10-2 and TRBJ1-1; D remains ambiguous. Trimming took 0 bases from V and 5 from J, leaving 10 bases between them. CDR3 length: 14 residues. CDR1 and CDR2 from the germline V gene are WSHSY and SAAADI.

This clonotype was recorded at least ten times. The chain uses TRBV29-1 and TRBJ1-3; D unresolved. V was trimmed by 0 bases and J by 0 bases, leaving 9 bases between them. Per the germline V gene, CDR1 is SQVTM and CDR2 is ANQGSEA. The CDR3 spans 15 residues. The CDR3 sequence is CSVEEEAVSGNTIYF. CDR3 nucleotides: TGCAGCGTTGAAGAGGAGGCAGTCTCTGGAAACACCATATATTTT.

The chain is built from TRBV24-1 and TRBJ1-2; 8 nucleotides agree with TRBD1. In germline, CDR1 is KGHDR, CDR2 SFDVKD. CDR3 length: 15 residues. With V trimmed by 9 bases and J by 4 bases, 12 bases remained unmatched. CDR3: CATQSGQGFGYGYTF. The CDR3 region has the DNA TGTGCCACCCAGAGCGGACAGGGATTCGGCTATGGCTACACCTTC.

This clonotype appeared a few times. The chain is built from TRBV7-9 and TRBJ2-5; D is possibly TRBD1 (5 bases). This CDR3 spans 14 amino acids. Germline loops: CDR1 SEHNR, CDR2 FQNEAQ (reference sequence). V was clipped by 6 bases and J by 5 bases, with 16 bases between them. DNA of the CDR3: TGTGCCAGCAGTGACAGTACAGACCGGGAGACCCAGTACTTC. It specifies CASSDSTDRETQYF. The variable domain in full, completed from reference TRBV7-9 and TRBJ2-5, reads DTGVSQNPRHKITKRGQNVTFRCDPISEHNRLYWYRQTLGQGPEFLTYFQNEAQLEKSRLLSDRFSAERPKGSFSTLEIQRTEQGDSAMYLCASSDSTDRETQYFGPGTRLLVL.

Comments on this clonotype: A much more abundant neighbour one base away suggests this may be a read error. The gene calls are TRBV7-2 and TRBJ1-1, with D uncertain. The germline V and J ends were trimmed by 2 bases and 8 bases, with 9 bases remaining between them. This CDR3 has 12 residues. Germline V gives CDR1 SGHTA, CDR2 FQGNSA. The CDR3 sequence is CASSLPAAEAFF. The CDR3 nucleotides are TGTGCCAGCAGCTTACCGGCAGCAGAAGCTTTCTTT.

The sample holds one count of this clonotype. This chain links TRBV5-1 with TRBJ1-1, with D hard to call. Trimming shortened V by 1 base and J by 4 bases, and 8 bases separated the two germline ends. Germline V gives CDR1 SGHRS, CDR2 YFSETQ. The CDR3 consists of 13 residues. In DNA form, the CDR3 reads TGCGCCAGCAGCTTGTCGAGGCCCACTGAAGCTTTCTTT. It is translated as CASSLSRPTEAFF.

This chain connects TRBV11-1 to TRBJ2-2, with 7 bases aligning to TRBD2. After removal of 5 bases from V and 3 bases from J, the junction contained 15 bases not matched to a gene. Germline values: CDR1 SGHAT, CDR2 FQDESV (reference sequence). The CDR3 extends over 18 amino acids. CDR3 nucleotide sequence: TGTGCCAGCAGCCCCGACCCCACTAGCGTTGCGTACACCGGGGAGCTGTTTTTT. Protein product: CASSPDPTSVAYTGELFF.

This clonotype was seen just once. This chain joins TRBV19 and TRBJ1-1, with 9 bases lining up with TRBD1. Germline-derived CDR1 and CDR2 are LNHDA and SQIVND (reference sequence). The CDR3 sequence is 15 residues long. V shed 9 bases and J 3 bases; nucleotides not matched to a gene: 11. The CDR3 protein is CASSERDREYTEAFF. CDR3 DNA: TGTGCCAGCAGCGAACGGGACAGGGAGTACACTGAAGCTTTCTTT.

This clonotype was detected many times. The genes are TRBV7-9 and TRBJ1-2; no definite D call. Germline V gene data show CDR1 as SEHNR and CDR2 as FQNEAQ (reference sequence). This CDR3 spans 14 amino acids. Trimming took off 3 bases at V and 0 bases at J, with 8 bases between the two ends. The CDR3 DNA sequence: TGTGCCAGCAGCTTTAAGGGTGCTAACTATGGCTACACCTTC. Encoded protein: CASSFKGANYGYTF.

This clonotype appeared many times. The chain combines TRBV7-2 with TRBJ1-1, with 8 positions matching TRBD1. Germline V gives CDR1 SGHTA, CDR2 FQGNSA. V dropped 5 bases and J dropped 4; count of bases not matched to a gene: 3. The CDR3 has 13 amino acids. In nucleotides, the CDR3 is TGTGCCAGCAGCGGTACAGGGGGCACTGAAGCTTTCTTT. It yields the protein CASSGTGGTEAFF.

The chain couples TRBV15 to TRBJ1-5; 12 bases agree with TRBD1. The CDR3 is 16 residues long. CDR1 is LNHNV, CDR2 YYDKDF, per germline (reference sequence). V lost 3 bases to trimming and J lost 9 bases; unmatched junction nucleotides: 9. CDR3 residues: CATSRARGTGGMPQHF. CDR3 nucleotide sequence: TGTGCCACCAGCAGGGCTCGCGGGACAGGGGGCATGCCCCAGCATTTT.

In this sample, this clonotype turned up a few times. This rearrangement joins TRBV29-1 to TRBJ1-1, with D maybe TRBD1 (6 bases). From germline, CDR1 is SQVTM and CDR2 ANQGSEA. Trimming took off 4 bases at V and 2 bases at J, with 14 bases between the two ends. The CDR3 runs 14 residues. The CDR3 region has the DNA TGCAGCGTTGCGAAGAGGACAGCCAACACTGAAGCTTTCTTT. It encodes CSVAKRTANTEAFF.

This clonotype was observed many times. The V call is TRBV29-1, the J call TRBJ2-5; D uncertain. Germline loops: CDR1 SQVTM, CDR2 ANQGSEA. The CDR3 extends over 13 amino acids. The ends were cut back, 4 bases at V and 2 bases at J, with 11 bases in the middle. This chain's CDR3 is CSVGGRLQETQYF. CDR3 sequence (DNA): TGCAGCGTTGGCGGCAGGCTGCAAGAGACCCAGTACTTC.

The chain joins TRBV19 to TRBJ1-6, with D possibly being TRBD1 (5 bases). Germline V gene lookup returns CDR1 LNHDA and CDR2 SQIVND (reference sequence). The CDR3 runs 16 residues. Trimming cost V 6 bases and J 0 bases, with 12 bases left between them. CDR3 nucleotides: TGTGCCAGTAGAGGGACCGTGAGCTCCTATAATTCACCCCTCCACTTT. Translated: CASRGTVSSYNSPLHF.

Only a few counts were recorded for this clonotype. The chain uses TRBV7-9 and TRBJ2-7; the match to TRBD2 covers 13 bases. Germline CDR1 reads SEHNR; CDR2 reads FQNEAQ (reference sequence). V lost 4 bases to trimming and J lost 6 bases; unmatched junction nucleotides: 6. This CDR3 region has 15 residues. The CDR3 nucleotides are TGTGCCAGCAGCTCGCTCGGGACTAGCGGGATCGAGCAGTACTTC. Translating gives CASSSLGTSGIEQYF.

This clonotype came up once. A clone one base away is much larger, so this may be a read error. V gene TRBV5-4 combines with J gene TRBJ1-2; D is uncertain. CDR3 length: 12 amino acids. Germline CDR1 and CDR2: SGHNT and YYREEE (reference sequence). CDR3 protein: CASGLGADGYTF. The DNA of the CDR3 is TGTGCCAGCGGCTTGGGTGCAGATGGCTACACCTTC.

This clonotype has a handful of counts. The V gene is TRBV5-1, the J gene TRBJ1-2; the D is unclear. The germline CDR1 and CDR2 sequences are SGHRS and YFSETQ. Between the trimmed V and J ends, which lost 0 bases and 3 bases, there was a span of 15 bases. The CDR3 is 16 residues long. The CDR3 region has the DNA TGCGCCAGCAGCTTGGGCTCCAACCCTAGCGACTATGGCTACACCTTC. Translating it yields CASSLGSNPSDYGYTF.

This clonotype has just a few counts. V usage is TRBV7-2 and J usage is TRBJ2-5, with 13 positions matching TRBD2. Trimming at V came to 5 bases and at J to 8 bases, leaving 8 bases not matched to a gene. Germline CDR1 and CDR2: SGHTA and FQGNSA. This CDR3 is built from 15 residues. CDR3 amino acids: CASSQTSGRGGTQYF. In nucleotides, the CDR3 is TGTGCCAGCAGCCAAACTAGCGGGAGGGGGGGAACCCAGTACTTC. Drawing the rest from reference TRBV7-2 and TRBJ2-5, the complete variable domain is GAGVSQSPSNKVTEKGKDVELRCDPISGHTALYWYRQSLGQGLEFLIYFQGNSAPDKSGLPSDRFSAERTGGSVSTLTIQRTQQEDSAVYLCASSQTSGRGGTQYFGPGTRLLVL.